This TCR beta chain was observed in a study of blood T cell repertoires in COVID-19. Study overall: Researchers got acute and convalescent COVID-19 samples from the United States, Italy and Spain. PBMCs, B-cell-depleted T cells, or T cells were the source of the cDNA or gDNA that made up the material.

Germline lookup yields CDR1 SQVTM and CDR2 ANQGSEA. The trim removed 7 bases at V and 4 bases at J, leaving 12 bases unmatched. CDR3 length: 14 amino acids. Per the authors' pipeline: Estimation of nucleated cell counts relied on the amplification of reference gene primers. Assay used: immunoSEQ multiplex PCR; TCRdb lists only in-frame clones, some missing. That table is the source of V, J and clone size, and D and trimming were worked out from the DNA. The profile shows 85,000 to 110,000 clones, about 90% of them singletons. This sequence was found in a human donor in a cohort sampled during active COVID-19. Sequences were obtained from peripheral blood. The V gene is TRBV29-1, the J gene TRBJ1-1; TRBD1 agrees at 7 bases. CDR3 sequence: CSGLRGQTGTEAFF. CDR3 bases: TGCAGCGGTCTAAGGGGACAGACAGGCACTGAAGCTTTCTTT. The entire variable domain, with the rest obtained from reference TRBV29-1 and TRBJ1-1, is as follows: SAVISQKPSRDICQRGTSLTIQCQVDSQVTMMFWYRQQPGQSLTLIATANQGSEATYESGFVIDKFPISRPNLTFSTLTVSNMSPEDSSIYLCSGLRGQTGTEAFFGQGTRLTVV.